This T cell receptor beta chain derives from a study of blood T cell repertoires in COVID-19. This clone rates as medium-sized. Germline loops: CDR1 LGHDT, CDR2 YNNKEL (reference sequence). V lost 0 bases to trimming and J lost 0 bases; unmatched junction nucleotides: 4. This CDR3 region has 18 residues. Assay used: immunoSEQ multiplex PCR; TCRdb lists only in-frame clones, some missing. Among about 42,000 clones listed, 76% were seen once. This receptor was obtained from a man older than 75 with acute or convalescent COVID-19. V gene TRBV3-1 (or the pseudogene TRBV3-2) combines with J gene TRBJ2-3, with 12 bases matching TRBD2. Sequenced: peripheral blood. The CDR3 DNA sequence: TGTGCCAGCAGCCAAGAAGGGACTAGCGGGCCTAGCACAGATACGCAGTATTTT. It translates to CASSQEGTSGPSTDTQYF.